A single sample gave rise to the 13 T cell receptor beta chains below, sequenced in a study of blood T cell repertoires in COVID-19. Produced via immunoSEQ multiplex PCR; TCRdb's table is partial and in-frame only. The data contain roughly 70,000 clones, 76% of them singletons. The sequencing input was peripheral blood. The source of these receptors is a man in his 60s with COVID-19, enrolled during active disease.

The chain couples TRBV11-3 to TRBJ2-3, with D possibly being TRBD2 (5 bases). The V and J ends lost 3 bases and 4 bases respectively, with 11 bases between them. The CDR3 runs 14 residues. Germline CDR1 is SGHNT and CDR2 is YENEEA. The CDR3 loop is CASSFDGGPDTQYF. The CDR3 DNA is TGTGCCAGCAGCTTTGACGGAGGTCCAGATACGCAGTATTTT.

The chain recombines TRBV24-1 with TRBJ2-5; possible D gene TRBD2, 5 bases. Trimming removed 7 bases from V and 2 bases from J, with 13 bases in between. This CDR3 is 14 amino acids long. The germline V gene encodes CDR1 KGHDR and CDR2 SFDVKD. CDR3 DNA: TGTGCCACCAGCGGGGTGGGGTCACAAGAGACCCAGTACTTC. Protein: CATSGVGSQETQYF.

The J gene is TRBJ2-7, the V gene TRBV7-9, with D possibly matching TRBD1 (6 bases). V was cut by 0 bases and J by 1 base, with 13 bases left in between. CDR1 and CDR2 (germline): SEHNR, FQNEAQ (reference sequence). CDR3 size: 16 residues. CDR3 in DNA: TGTGCCAGCAGCTTAGCCTGGGGCAGGGGTTCCTACGAGCAGTACTTC. It encodes CASSLAWGRGSYEQYF.

This sequence joins TRBV3-1 (or the pseudogene TRBV3-2) and TRBJ2-7; unclear D gene. Germline CDR1 LGHDT, CDR2 YNNKEL (reference sequence). The ends were cut back, 1 base at V and 0 bases at J, with 10 bases in the middle. CDR3 length: 15 residues. CDR3 sequence reads: CASSQGAISSYEQYF. The CDR3 bases are TGTGCCAGCAGCCAAGGCGCCATTAGCTCCTACGAGCAGTACTTC.

This chain joins TRBV5-6 and TRBJ2-2; TRBD1 matches 9 bases. The CDR3 covers 17 residues. J lost 2 bases, V lost 0 bases, and 5 bases had no gene match. The germline V gene encodes CDR1 SGHDT and CDR2 YYEEEE. The CDR3 nucleotides are TGTGCCAGCAGCTTGGGGTGGACAGGGGCAAACACCGGGGAGCTGTTTTTT. Translating gives CASSLGWTGANTGELFF.

About this clone: Other DNA sequences of this sample code for an identical CDR3. V and J are TRBV5-1 and TRBJ2-5; the match to TRBD2 covers 11 bases. After removal of 0 bases from V and 5 bases from J, the junction contained 6 bases not matched to a gene. The length of the CDR3 is 16 residues. The germline V gene encodes CDR1 SGHRS and CDR2 YFSETQ. CDR3 DNA sequence: TGCGCCAGCAGCTTGGGGTTAGCGGGAGGGTCGGAGACCCAGTACTTC. It yields the protein CASSLGLAGGSETQYF.

CDR3 amino acids: CASSPGGSGANVLTF. The CDR3 DNA sequence: TGTGCCAGCAGCCCGGGGGGGTCTGGGGCCAACGTCCTGACTTTC. The rearrangement uses TRBV28 and TRBJ2-6, with 8 bases that match TRBD2. Trimming took 6 bases from V and 1 from J; bases not matched to a gene: 2. Germline loops: CDR1 MDHEN, CDR2 SYDVKM. This CDR3 region has 15 residues.

This chain uses TRBV5-4 with TRBJ1-1; no clear D. There are 13 residues in the CDR3. Trimming shortened V by 4 bases and J by 1 base, and 8 bases separated the two germline ends. Germline V lookup: CDR1 SGHNT, CDR2 YYREEE (reference sequence). CDR3 region: CASSQLQNTEAFF. CDR3 coding DNA: TGTGCCAGCAGCCAACTACAGAACACTGAAGCTTTCTTT.

V usage is TRBV7-3 and J usage is TRBJ2-3; the D is unclear. V gave up 2 bases and J gave up 5 bases, with 14 bases separating them. CDR1 is SGHTA, CDR2 FQGTGA, per germline. CDR3 size: 15 residues. Here the CDR3 DNA reads TGTGCCAGCAGCTTATCGGCAGCTTCGGGAGATACGCAGTATTTT. This translates into CASSLSAASGDTQYF.

This chain joins TRBV15 and TRBJ2-7; weak D call: TRBD1 (5 bases). In germline, CDR1 is LNHNV, CDR2 YYDKDF (reference sequence). V lost 0 bases and J lost 2, with 11 bases in between. The CDR3 covers 15 residues. CDR3 nucleotide sequence: TGTGCCACCAGCAGAGAAAGGACAAGAACCTACGAGCAGTACTTC. Translated: CATSRERTRTYEQYF.

The CDR3 region is CASSPTGLPQHF. CDR3 nucleotide sequence: TGTGCCAGTAGCCCGACAGGGTTGCCCCAGCATTTT. This sequence joins TRBV19 and TRBJ1-5, with 7 bases lining up with TRBD1. Germline values: CDR1 LNHDA, CDR2 SQIVND (reference sequence). The CDR3 covers 12 residues. The J segment lost 9 bases and the V segment lost 6 bases, leaving 5 bases of the junction unmatched.

In its sample, this clone was seen a few times. The gene calls are TRBV30 and TRBJ1-1, with 7 bases identical to TRBD1. The V gene's germline CDR1 is GTSNPN and CDR2 SVGIG (reference sequence). This CDR3 has 13 residues. Trimming took 2 bases from V and 8 from J; bases not matched to a gene: 8. The CDR3, as DNA: TGTGCCTGGAGTACCGGGACAGAAACCGAAGCTTTCTTT. Amino acids: CAWSTGTETEAFF.

This chain joins TRBV5-4 and TRBJ1-2; the match to TRBD1 covers 7 bases. From germline, CDR1 is SGHNT and CDR2 YYREEE (reference sequence). The CDR3 totals 14 residues. Trimming at V came to 3 bases and at J to 8 bases, leaving 10 bases not matched to a gene. The CDR3 nucleotides are TGTGCCAGCAGCTCGGCCGACAGGGTCAGAGGCTACACCTTC. As protein: CASSSADRVRGYTF.